Detailed here is one T cell receptor delta chain. This clone is assessed as medium-sized (0.01 to 0.1%). Its recognized antigen is unknown. The input lacks base qualities; no much larger clone sits a single base away. These data originate in a study of Vδ1+ human thymocytes (dated by TCRdb to the late 2010s). As for the study more broadly: mRNA-level TRG and TRD CDR3 repertoires of highly purified Vdelta1+ thymocytes from young children were characterised as a data resource. The multiplex-based CDR3 amplicon strategy had previously been validated against 5'RACE-based CDR3 amplicon generation methods.

RNA extraction was carried out with the RNeasy mini kit, and reverse transcription was then done using Superscript III. Multiplex PCR was used to generate CDR3 amplicons, with pooled V-gene forward primers and a constant-region reverse primer carrying Illumina adaptor overhangs. Amplicons were gel-purified, then indexed with Nextera index primers over about 8 extra PCR cycles and purified with AMPure XP beads. Libraries were sequenced on an Illumina MiSeq with paired-end 250 bp reads, dual indexing and roughly 20% PhiX spike-in. On the authors' methods: Reads were quality checked with FastQC, and TRG read pairs were merged with ea-utils fastq-join. IMGT/HighV-QUEST was used to annotate the sequences, only productive sequences with an unambiguous V-gene assignment were kept, and clonotypes were defined as sequences sharing an identical CDR3 sequence. For downstream analysis, the tools were VDJtools 1.1.1, tcR 2.2.3, Treemap and vegan Shannon diversity in R 3.4.4. In TCRdb, clones were called once more from the public reads by CATT, and rows of identical DNA were later combined. TCRdb's processing, not the authors', yielded these V and J calls. Across this sample there are around 60,000 delta-chain clones, with about 15% seen only once. The biggest ten clones account for 0.3% to 0.45% of the sample.

The investigation overall reported the following: Because no clustering by age or sex was seen, donors were not stratified by age or sex in the analyses. Unlike the oligoclonal repertoires in peripheral blood, the thymic TRG and TRD repertoires appeared highly polyclonal, with Gaussian CDR3 length distributions. Numerous TRG clonotypes were shared among donors (up to roughly 7x10^3), while TRD repertoires were essentially private (a maximum of about 100 shared). Even though sort purity was high, about 20% of thymic TRD sequences were Vdelta2 (and few were Vdelta3), which was not the case for the peripheral blood Vdelta1+ controls. The use of highly purified populations and single-cell validation was advised by the authors, since misinterpretation of bulk repertoire data could be caused by unexpected Vdelta2 sequences.

Thymic samples were depleted of alphabeta T cells, then CD3+ TCRVdelta1+ TCRVdelta2- thymocytes were FACS-sorted. The purity of the sorted Vdelta1+ thymocytes was between 98% and 99.6%. Thymic specimens were obtained from 8 paediatric patients, aged from 5 days to 15 months, who were undergoing corrective cardiac surgery. Thymic tissue was dispersed and mononuclear cells isolated on a Histopaque-1077 density gradient. Staining used anti-TCRVdelta1 clone TS8.2, anti-TCRVdelta2 clone B6, anti-CD3 clone HIT3a and anti-TCRalphabeta clone IP26 antibodies. V loses 5 bases, J loses 12 bases, and the germline ends lie 18 bases apart. The germline V gene provides CDR1 GEAIGNYY and CDR2 EKD. Reading from cysteine to phenylalanine, the CDR3 counts 12 amino acids. The entry retains the CDR3 DNA only, 36 bases that are in frame from base 1.

This receptor was taken from a girl less than two years old who had congenital heart surgery. The V and J genes are TRDV2 and TRDJ1; the D gene is possibly TRDD1 or TRDD2, each agreeing over 5 bases. Sequencing was done on a sample of Vdelta1+ gamma-delta thymocytes from the thymus. In light of the paper, this sample's cell subset or site label describes: FACS-sorted CD3+ TCRalphabeta- TCRVdelta1+ TCRVdelta2- thymocytes. The CDR3 region reads CACAVPKFSFIF. The DNA is as follows: TGTGCCTGTGCAGTTCCGAAATTTTCCTTCATCTTT.